This note documents a single T cell receptor beta chain sequence. This record comes from a study of cytomegalovirus exposure and HLA in healthy donors. PCR employed 60 Vbeta and 13 Jbeta primers. Clones were read by immunoSEQ multiplex PCR, and TCRdb kept only the in-frame ones, dropping some. The profile shows about 190,000 clones, roughly 80% of them singletons. The CDR3 has 15 amino acids. Unmatched junction bases numbered 9, after V lost 5 bases and J lost 5 bases. Germline-derived CDR1 and CDR2 are SGHNT and YYREEE (reference sequence). The specimen was PBMCs. J is TRBJ2-5 and V is TRBV5-4; 10 nucleotides match TRBD2. The TCR comes from a middle-aged man in good health and CMV-seropositive. The CDR3 sequence: CASSPSGGAPETQYF. The CDR3, as DNA: TGTGCCAGCAGTCCAAGCGGGGGGGCCCCTGAGACCCAGTACTTC.